What follows describes a single TCR beta chain. This specimen belongs to a study of blood T cells in healthy people across ages. The germline gives CDR1 MGHDK, CDR2 SYGVNS. V lost 6 bases to trimming and J lost 5 bases, with 12 bases between them. The CDR3 is made up of 13 amino acids. Together with a sample-barcoded 5' primer, a J-beta primer mix was included in a second PCR lasting about 7 to 11 cycles. All cDNA molecules were each tagged by a template-switch adaptor with 12 random nucleotides. MiXCR, run by TCRdb on the 5' RACE reads, gives a single entry per CDR3 protein. Here the sample spans about 670,000 distinct CDR3 sequences, around 43% being singletons.

The rearrangement uses TRBV25-1 and TRBJ2-3, with D perhaps TRBD2 (6 bases). The source is a man aged 80 or over in good health. The specimen was blood. Here the CDR3 DNA reads TGTGCCAGCAGGCCGAACGGGAGAGATACGCAGTATTTT. Protein product: CASRPNGRDTQYF.